The rows below give T cell receptor beta chains drawn from one sample of a study of blood T cells in healthy people across ages. Via MiXCR, TCRdb re-called the 5' RACE reads, giving one row per CDR3 protein. The repertoire consists of about a million distinct CDR3 sequences, with around 54% occurring once and the leading ten covering about 22%. Sequenced: blood. Every receptor here comes from a woman in her sixties or seventies in good health. Each CDR3 is given with its conserved first and last residue. The D gene is left open where the match is weak. Expanded clones get a size class; other rows say once, few or many, or leave the size out.

cdr3_length | d_call | j_call | clone_size | v_call | cdr3_aa | cdr3_nt
15 | TRBD1 | TRBJ2-5 | NA | TRBV20-1 | CSARDGTALQETQYF | TGCAGTGCTAGAGATGGGACAGCCCTCCAAGAGACCCAGTACTTC
13 | NA | TRBJ1-1 | NA | TRBV2 | CASDRIMNTEAFF | TGTGCCAGCGACAGGATCATGAACACTGAAGCTTTCTTT
14 | TRBD2 | TRBJ2-7 | NA | TRBV7-3 | CASSLAGHRDEQYF | TGTGCCAGCAGCCTAGCGGGACATCGGGACGAGCAGTACTTC
13 | NA | TRBJ2-3 | few | TRBV7-2 | CASKDYLSDTQYF | TGTGCCAGCAAGGATTACCTATCGGATACGCAGTATTTT
15 | TRBD2 | TRBJ2-7 | many | TRBV28 | CASTPSGTRWHEQYF | TGTGCCAGCACTCCTTCCGGGACTAGGTGGCACGAGCAGTACTTC
15 | NA | TRBJ2-7 | NA | TRBV5-1 | CASNPTGRNSYEQYF | TGCGCCAGCAATCCTACGGGGCGGAACTCCTACGAGCAGTACTTC
13 | TRBD1 | TRBJ1-1 | NA | TRBV11-3 | CAISLGTDTEAFF | TGTGCCATCAGCTTAGGGACAGACACTGAAGCTTTCTTT
15 | NA | TRBJ2-7 | NA | TRBV19 | CASSIDMQGPYEQYF | TGTGCCAGTAGTATAGACATGCAGGGGCCCTACGAGCAGTACTTC
13 | NA | TRBJ1-1 | NA | TRBV25-1 | CASSNPVMKEAFF | TGTGCCAGCAGCAACCCCGTAATGAAGGAAGCTTTCTTT
12 | TRBD2 | TRBJ2-3 | NA | TRBV20-1 | CSPGGITDTQYF | TGCAGCCCGGGAGGGATCACAGATACGCAGTATTTT
12 | NA | TRBJ2-7 | NA | TRBV29-1 | CSVGISSYEQYF | TGCAGCGTTGGGATCAGCTCCTACGAGCAGTACTTC
13 | TRBD2 | TRBJ2-1 | NA | TRBV2 | CASRETSSNEQFF | TGTGCCAGCAGAGAGACTAGCTCAAATGAGCAGTTCTTC
17 | TRBD1 | TRBJ1-6 | NA | TRBV20-1 | CSARDPGTGERGSPPHF | TGCAGTGCTAGAGACCCCGGGACAGGGGAAAGAGGATCACCCCCCCACTTT
14 | TRBD1 | TRBJ2-5 | NA | TRBV11-2 | CASSPSGQVETQYF | TGTGCCAGCAGCCCTTCGGGACAGGTAGAGACCCAGTACTTC
14 | NA | TRBJ2-5 | few | TRBV5-1 | CASSSGPNQETQYF | TGCGCCAGCAGCTCGGGACCGAACCAAGAGACCCAGTACTTC
15 | TRBD1 | TRBJ2-1 | NA | TRBV7-2 | CARAEADRGHNEQFF | TGTGCCAGGGCGGAGGCAGACAGGGGGCACAATGAGCAGTTCTTC
17 | TRBD2 | TRBJ2-3 | NA | TRBV20-1 | CSARDWSSGRPKDTQYF | TGCAGTGCTAGAGATTGGTCTAGCGGGAGGCCCAAGGATACGCAGTATTTT
14 | NA | TRBJ2-5 | few | TRBV6-2/TRBV6-3 | CASSQVRLGETQYF | TGTGCCAGCAGTCAAGTGAGGTTGGGAGAGACCCAGTACTTC
17 | TRBD2 | TRBJ2-1 | NA | TRBV29-1 | CSVSPRERLAGVHEQFF | TGCAGCGTTTCCCCCCGAGAGAGACTAGCGGGAGTCCATGAGCAGTTCTTC
14 | NA | TRBJ2-7 | NA | TRBV7-2 | CASSFDFSAYEQYF | TGTGCCAGCAGCTTTGACTTTAGTGCCTACGAGCAGTACTTC
16 | TRBD2 | TRBJ2-3 | NA | TRBV19 | CASSEKAGGFPHTQYF | TGTGCCAGTAGTGAAAAAGCGGGAGGATTCCCCCATACGCAGTATTTT
16 | NA | TRBJ2-6 | NA | TRBV21-1 | CASSKFRSSGANVLTF | TGTGCCAGCAGCAAATTCCGGAGCTCTGGGGCCAACGTCCTGACTTTC
14 | NA | TRBJ2-7 | NA | TRBV29-1 | CSVGVPSGDYEQYF | TGCAGCGTTGGAGTCCCAAGCGGAGACTACGAGCAGTACTTC
15 | TRBD1 | TRBJ2-3 | few | TRBV3-1 | CASSPDRGLTDTQYF | TGTGCCAGCAGCCCCGACAGGGGGCTCACAGATACGCAGTATTTT
16 | TRBD2 | TRBJ2-3 | NA | TRBV4-2 | CAGSHGTSFSTDTQYF | TGTGCCGGCAGCCACGGGACTAGCTTCAGCACAGATACGCAGTATTTT
14 | NA | TRBJ2-4 | NA | TRBV18 | CASSPDRVENIQYF | TGTGCCAGCTCACCAGACAGAGTCGAAAACATTCAGTACTTC
15 | NA | TRBJ2-6 | NA | TRBV6-5 | CASSHTDSGANVLTF | TGTGCCAGCAGTCACACAGACTCTGGGGCCAACGTCCTGACTTTC
16 | TRBD2 | TRBJ2-1 | NA | TRBV7-2 | CASSRTLRESYNEQFF | TGTGCCAGCAGCAGGACACTGCGGGAGTCTTACAATGAGCAGTTCTTC
14 | TRBD2 | TRBJ2-1 | NA | TRBV29-1 | CSAQLVGGPNEQFF | TGCAGCGCCCAACTAGTGGGAGGGCCGAATGAGCAGTTCTTC
14 | NA | TRBJ1-4 | NA | TRBV6-5 | CASSYSGRPEKLFF | TGTGCCAGCAGTTACTCGGGACGGCCTGAAAAACTGTTTTTT
15 | NA | TRBJ2-1 | NA | TRBV5-6 | CASSPGTLGGNEQFF | TGTGCCAGCAGCCCCGGGACCCTAGGGGGCAATGAGCAGTTCTTC
13 | NA | TRBJ1-2 | NA | TRBV3-1 | CASSPTITARYTF | TGTGCCAGCAGTCCGACCATTACGGCTCGCTACACCTTC
16 | NA | TRBJ1-1 | NA | TRBV9 | CASSPGDNLMNTEAFF | TGTGCCAGCAGCCCCGGAGACAACCTCATGAACACTGAAGCTTTCTTT
11 | NA | TRBJ1-5 | NA | TRBV28 | CASSPAGPQHF | TGTGCCAGCAGTCCCGCCGGGCCCCAGCATTTT
13 | NA | TRBJ2-1 | NA | TRBV28 | CASRISRSNEQFF | TGTGCCAGCAGGATTTCTCGGAGCAATGAGCAGTTCTTC
14 | NA | TRBJ2-5 | NA | TRBV3-1 | CASSPLDGQETQYF | TGTGCCAGCAGCCCCCTCGACGGACAAGAGACCCAGTACTTC
16 | NA | TRBJ1-1 | once | TRBV4-1 | CASSQRPGTANTEAFF | TGCGCCAGCAGCCAACGTCCCGGGACGGCGAACACTGAAGCTTTCTTT
12 | NA | TRBJ2-7 | NA | TRBV20-1 | CSATGEVYEQYF | TGCAGTGCTACCGGCGAGGTTTACGAGCAGTACTTC
14 | TRBD2 | TRBJ2-2 | once | TRBV12-3/TRBV12-4 | CASSFSGGQGELFF | TGTGCCAGCAGTTTCAGCGGGGGTCAGGGGGAGCTGTTTTTT
15 | NA | TRBJ1-2 | few | TRBV7-2 | CASSLGRGRLDGYTF | TGTGCCAGCTCCCTTGGGCGAGGCCGCCTGGATGGCTACACCTTC
12 | TRBD2 | TRBJ2-1 | NA | TRBV20-1 | CSASGRKNEQFF | TGCAGTGCTAGCGGGAGGAAGAATGAGCAGTTCTTC
20 | TRBD2 | TRBJ2-5 | NA | TRBV3-1 | CASSPGTSGRGKRGQETQYF | TGTGCCAGCAGCCCGGGGACTAGCGGGAGGGGAAAGAGGGGACAAGAGACCCAGTACTTC
14 | TRBD2 | TRBJ2-7 | once | TRBV6-2/TRBV6-3 | CASSRRAGTYEQYF | TGTGCCAGCAGTCGACGAGCGGGAACCTACGAGCAGTACTTC
16 | TRBD2 | TRBJ2-7 | NA | TRBV4-3 | CASSQGSSGSLYEQYF | TGCGCCAGCAGCCAAGGGAGTAGCGGGAGTCTCTACGAGCAGTACTTC
16 | TRBD1 | TRBJ2-7 | NA | TRBV3-1 | CASSQEGGTGMYEQYF | TGTGCCAGCAGCCAAGAAGGTGGGACAGGGATGTACGAGCAGTACTTC
13 | TRBD1 | TRBJ1-2 | few | TRBV7-2 | CASSFRQGGGYTF | TGTGCCAGCAGCTTCCGACAGGGGGGAGGCTACACCTTC